This TCR beta chain originates from a study of shared clonotypes between healthy human individuals. At the level of the study: CD4 naive and memory got three plates each, CD8 naive two, CD8 memory one. Study observations and caveats: Researchers sampled only blood; tissue repertoires likely differ.

Germline assignment: CDR1 KGHSH and CDR2 LQKENI. CDR3 size: 15 residues. Trimming at V came to 1 base and at J to 6 bases, leaving 7 bases not matched to a gene. In regard to this clone: The antigen is not known.

Profiling relied on immunoSEQ multiplex PCR, and the TCRdb table lists in-frame clones only, not all of them. The repertoire has about 1 million clones, about 80% of them found once; the top ten carry 1.4% to 1.5%. This receptor was taken from a man aged 18 to 35 in good health. Specimen: memory CD4+ T cells sorted from blood. Described subset: CD45RA-negative fraction. The V gene is TRBV18, the J gene TRBJ2-5, with 8 bases identical to TRBD1. As DNA, the CDR3 is TGTGCCAGCTCACCACGGGGACAGGTCGGACAGACCCAGTACTTC. Translated, it gives CASSPRGQVGQTQYF. The full variable domain, completed using reference TRBV18 and TRBJ2-5, is NAGVMQNPRHLVRRRGQEARLRCSPMKGHSHVYWYRQLPEEGLKFMVYLQKENIIDESGMPKERFSAEFPKEGPSILRIQQVVRGDSAAYFCASSPRGQVGQTQYFGPGTRLLVL.